The 7 T cell receptor beta chains presented below share a single source sample, sequenced in a study of beta chain features in type 1 diabetes. Isolated RNA was reverse transcribed in full, so expressed TCRB transcripts were sequenced. The method was immunoSEQ multiplex PCR; TCRdb's version includes in-frame clones alone and lacks a portion of them. The repertoire holds over 500,000 clones, with about a sixth as singletons. The sequenced sample consisted of naive CD4+ T cells from blood. The receptors shown here come from a man between 18 and 29 years old in good health.

This rearrangement joins TRBV7-2 to TRBJ1-5; D is perhaps TRBD1 (6 bases). The CDR3 consists of 15 residues. Germline V lookup: CDR1 SGHTA, CDR2 FQGNSA. V was cut by 0 bases and J by 5 bases, with 11 bases left in between. The CDR3: CASSLAGTSYQPQHF. CDR3 DNA sequence: TGTGCCAGCAGCTTAGCCGGGACAAGTTATCAGCCCCAGCATTTT.

The chain carries TRBV14 and TRBJ2-5, with D perhaps TRBD1 (5 bases). Germline CDR1 SGHDN, CDR2 FVKESK. V lost 5 bases, J lost 0 bases, and 13 bases lay in between. The CDR3 extends over 15 amino acids. The CDR3 nucleotides are TGTGCCAGCAGCAAGGGGTCGACGTACCAAGAGACCCAGTACTTC. Translating gives CASSKGSTYQETQYF.

This clone was counted between two and nine times. The J gene is TRBJ2-5, the V gene TRBV28, with unresolved D. Germline assignment: CDR1 MDHEN and CDR2 SYDVKM. CDR3 length equals 11 residues. V was cut by 4 bases and J by 5 bases, with 5 bases left in between. CDR3 coding DNA: TGTGCCAGCAGTTGGTTTGAGACCCAGTACTTC. Translated, it gives CASSWFETQYF.

In this sample, this clone turned up a few times. This rearrangement joins TRBV7-6 to TRBJ2-5; TRBD2 matches 13 bases. V was pared by 4 bases and J by 5 bases, with 7 bases of the junction left unmatched. Germline V gives CDR1 SGHVS, CDR2 FNYEAQ. CDR3 length: 16 residues. Here the CDR3 reads CASSSRTSGSLETQYF. The DNA for the CDR3 is TGTGCCAGCAGCTCTCGGACTAGCGGGAGTTTGGAGACCCAGTACTTC.

V usage is TRBV19 and J usage is TRBJ2-1, with a possible D match to TRBD1 (7 bases). V lost 6 bases and J lost 4, with 16 bases in between. In germline, CDR1 is LNHDA, CDR2 SQIVND (reference sequence). This CDR3 contains 15 residues. For the CDR3, the DNA is TGTGCCAGTAGGAGCCAGGGGGGACGGTACAATGAGCAGTTCTTC. Protein: CASRSQGGRYNEQFF.

The chain is built from TRBV5-4 and TRBJ1-1; D not resolved. CDR1 and CDR2 from the germline V gene are SGHNT and YYREEE (reference sequence). The V and J ends lost 2 bases and 0 bases respectively, with 11 bases between them. The CDR3 totals 15 residues. The CDR3 sequence is CASSFVPTVNTEAFF. The CDR3 DNA reads as TGTGCCAGCAGCTTTGTTCCCACGGTGAACACTGAAGCTTTCTTT.

With regard to this clone: Different DNA sequences within this sample yield the same CDR3. This chain connects TRBV29-1 to TRBJ1-1; D gene unclear. Trimming removed 4 bases at V and 5 bases at J, with 8 bases between. Germline V gene lookup returns CDR1 SQVTM and CDR2 ANQGSEA. The CDR3 runs to 11 residues. The CDR3 DNA reads TGCAGCGTTGTCGGGGTTACTGAAGCTTTCTTT. It yields the protein CSVVGVTEAFF.